The 5 T cell receptor beta chains given below trace back to one sample, sequenced in a study of beta chain features in type 1 diabetes. Sequencing targeted expressed TCRB transcripts, as all isolated RNA had been reverse transcribed. Sequencing used immunoSEQ multiplex PCR; TCRdb keeps in-frame clones, though not all of them. The data show about 350,000 clones, about 19% seen once. The specimen was naive CD4+ T cells from blood. The receptors stem from a woman under 30 in good health.

The chain recombines TRBV2 with TRBJ2-1; D gene unclear. CDR3 size: 11 residues. Germline V gene lookup returns CDR1 SNHLY and CDR2 FYNNEI. V lost 8 bases, J lost 4 bases, and 6 bases lay in between. The CDR3 DNA sequence: TGTGCCAGCTTGTATTACAATGAGCAGTTCTTC. Translation gives CASLYYNEQFF.

This clone was detected only a few times. Here the CDR3 DNA reads TGTGCCAGCAGCTTACTCACGGGGGAGACCCAGTACTTC. Translating gives CASSLLTGETQYF. The rearrangement joins TRBV7-9 to TRBJ2-5; possibly TRBD2 for D (5 bases). Germline loops: CDR1 SEHNR, CDR2 FQNEAQ (reference sequence). The CDR3 covers 13 residues. With 2 bases removed from V and 5 bases from J, the gap between germline ends came to 9 bases. The whole variable domain, filled in from reference TRBV7-9 and TRBJ2-5, reads DTGVSQNPRHKITKRGQNVTFRCDPISEHNRLYWYRQTLGQGPEFLTYFQNEAQLEKSRLLSDRFSAERPKGSFSTLEIQRTEQGDSAMYLCASSLLTGETQYFGPGTRLLVL.

The CDR3: CASSQADRARGETQYF. The DNA of the CDR3 is TGCGCCAGCAGCCAAGCCGACAGGGCTCGGGGCGAGACCCAGTACTTC. The J gene is TRBJ2-5, the V gene TRBV4-1; 7 bases are shared with TRBD1. The J segment lost 5 bases and the V segment lost 1 base, leaving 10 bases of the junction unmatched. The germline CDR1 and CDR2 sequences are MGHRA and YSYEKL. The CDR3 consists of 16 residues.

This clone showed up just a few times. The genes are TRBV7-9 and TRBJ1-2; D is unclear. V was clipped by 5 bases and J by 8 bases, with 12 bases between them. CDR1 is SEHNR and CDR2 is FQNEAQ in the germline V gene (reference sequence). The CDR3 runs to 12 residues. The CDR3 loop reads CASSPSPLGYTF. CDR3 nucleotide sequence: TGTGCCAGCAGCCCCTCTCCCTTGGGCTACACCTTC.

CDR3 protein: CASSQAGVTGELFF. DNA of the CDR3: TGTGCCAGCAGCCAAGCGGGAGTAACGGGGGAGCTGTTTTTT. The chain combines TRBV11-2 with TRBJ2-2, with 8 positions matching TRBD2. The CDR3 spans 14 residues. CDR1 is SGHAT, CDR2 FQNNGV, per germline. V was pared by 5 bases and J by 8 bases, with 7 bases of the junction left unmatched.